This TCR beta chain originates from a study of blood T cell repertoires in COVID-19. TCRdb's table, derived via immunoSEQ multiplex PCR, lists solely in-frame clones and lacks some. The sample contains hundreds of thousands of clones, around 86% of which appear only once. CDR3 length: 13 residues. Trimming removed 5 bases from V and 1 base from J, with 8 bases in between. Per the germline V gene, CDR1 is SGHTA and CDR2 is FQGTGA. Recovered status applied to Cohort 3 donors who had two consecutive negative PCRs. It also applied to those with clearance or with symptom resolution. The chain uses TRBV7-3 and TRBJ1-1; the D gene is possibly TRBD1 (5 bases). This TCR was sampled from a woman in her fifties or sixties who had recovered from COVID-19. The sample was PBMCs or T cells enriched from blood (not recorded which). The CDR3 sequence: CASSGDWNTEAFF. The DNA of the CDR3 is TGTGCCAGCAGCGGGGACTGGAACACTGAAGCTTTCTTT.